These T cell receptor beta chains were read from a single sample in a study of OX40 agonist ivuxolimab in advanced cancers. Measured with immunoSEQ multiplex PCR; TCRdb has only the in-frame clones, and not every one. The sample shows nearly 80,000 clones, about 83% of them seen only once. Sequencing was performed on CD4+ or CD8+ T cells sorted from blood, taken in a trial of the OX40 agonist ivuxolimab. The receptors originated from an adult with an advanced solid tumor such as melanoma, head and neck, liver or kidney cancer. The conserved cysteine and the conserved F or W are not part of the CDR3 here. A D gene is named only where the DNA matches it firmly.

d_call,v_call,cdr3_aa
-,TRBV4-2,ASSQDTTYNEQY
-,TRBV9,ASSVRPTRDLAF
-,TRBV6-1,ASSETQASTQY
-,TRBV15,ATRQGYSQPQH
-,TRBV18,ASSPIRDEQY
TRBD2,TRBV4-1,ASSATSVRNTGELF
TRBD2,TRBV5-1,ASSLPSGGTDTQY
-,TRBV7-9,ASSLGDLIGAEAF
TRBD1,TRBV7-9,ASSPGVGQGALGANVLT
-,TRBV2,ASSRNLQETQY
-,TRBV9,ASSSLGATATYEQY
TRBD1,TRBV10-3,AIRDRGRGNTIY
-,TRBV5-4,ASSPPDRSYEQY
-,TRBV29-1,SVEAGGLKDTQY
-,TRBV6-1,ASSPKGVSSYEQY
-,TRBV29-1,SVGWDEQF
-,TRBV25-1,ASSGTTDTQY